The clone carrying this T cell receptor beta chain was observed at least ten times. Its antigen is unidentified. Diagnosis relied on clinical symptoms, serum thyroxine and TRAb, thyroid ultrasound and orbital computed tomography. Extraction of PBMCs used about 9.2 ml of fresh peripheral blood. This specimen belongs to a study of T cells in Graves' hyperthyroidism and ophthalmopathy. Study results and caveats: Ophthalmopathy onset followed model prediction by a median around six months.

The CDR3 regions of TCR beta were amplified from RNA transcripts. First-round RT-PCR targeting the TCR CDR3 was performed with the HTBI primer set. TCRdb re-derived calls from the multiplex PCR reads in MiXCR, one entry per CDR3 protein. The sample carries 35,000 to 45,000 distinct CDR3 sequences, around 53% recorded once. Sequencing used blood. The sequence was obtained from a man aged 40-50 years with Graves' ophthalmopathy.

CDR3 protein: CASSTQLEVGADTQYF. For the CDR3, the DNA is TGCGCCAGCAGCACGCAACTAGAGGTGGGGGCAGATACGCAGTATTTT. The chain couples TRBV5-1 to TRBJ2-3; either TRBD1 or TRBD2 may supply D (5 bases each). The CDR3 covers 16 residues. Germline-derived CDR1 and CDR2 are SGHRS and YFSETQ. With 4 bases removed from V and 4 bases from J, the gap between germline ends came to 19 bases.